What follows are 10 T cell receptor beta chains derived from one specimen sequenced in a study of metastatic and nonmetastatic thyroid tumors. Each patient went into thyroid surgery without having received any treatment. Using MiXCR, TCRdb reanalyzed the PCR reads. The sample shows about 93,000 clones, roughly 13% of them seen only once. Sample: blood. The receptors originated from a female donor with papillary thyroid cancer or a benign thyroid nodule (not recorded which). Some clones in this sample may be carry-over from other donors' samples.

The sample holds a few counts of this clone. This may arise from a read error, as a much more abundant clone is one base away. The rearrangement links TRBV20-1 to TRBJ2-3; D is uncertain. The V gene's germline CDR1 is DFQATT and CDR2 SNEGSKA (reference sequence). This CDR3 region has 12 residues. The germline V and J ends were trimmed by 5 bases and 2 bases, with 8 bases remaining between them. CDR3 DNA: TGCAGTGCTGCCTCAGCCACAGATACGCAGTATTTT. Protein product: CSAASATDTQYF.

This clone has ten or more counts. This chain joins TRBV7-8 and TRBJ2-7; no clear D gene. The CDR3 consists of 15 residues. Between the trimmed V and J ends, which lost 6 bases and 0 bases, there was a span of 15 bases. Germline V CDR1 and CDR2: SGHVS, FQNEAQ. The CDR3 protein is CASSSLGGYSYEQYF. The DNA for the CDR3 is TGTGCCAGCAGTTCCCTTGGCGGCTACTCCTACGAGCAGTACTTC.

This clone was recorded at least ten times. This rearrangement joins TRBV20-1 to TRBJ1-2; D ambiguous. Germline V CDR1 and CDR2: DFQATT, SNEGSKA (reference sequence). The V and J ends lost 0 bases and 4 bases respectively, with 12 bases between them. The CDR3 is made up of 14 amino acids. The CDR3 DNA sequence: TGCAGTGCTAGAGATTCTTCCCAGCCCTATGGCTACACCTTC. It specifies CSARDSSQPYGYTF.

Turning to this clone: One end of the junction varies from germline; a read error may be responsible. The V call is TRBV24-1, the J call TRBJ2-2; 9 nucleotides agree with TRBD1. Germline assignment: CDR1 KGHDR and CDR2 SFDVKD. This CDR3 comprises 16 residues. The CDR3 region has the DNA TGTGCCACCAGTGCCCTTACTGGGACAGGGACCGGGAAGCTGTTTTTT. This translates into CATSALTGTGTGKLFF.

This clone has ten or more counts. The CDR3 DNA reads as TGCGCCAGCAGCCAAGATCGCGGATCCGAGGAGACCCAGTACTTC. It specifies CASSQDRGSEETQYF. J is TRBJ2-5 and V is TRBV4-1; D unclear. The V and J ends lost 0 bases and 5 bases respectively, with 13 bases between them. The CDR3 contains 15 residues. Germline values: CDR1 MGHRA, CDR2 YSYEKL.

This clone was detected many times. J is TRBJ1-2 and V is TRBV28, with D perhaps TRBD1 (6 bases). Germline loops: CDR1 MDHEN, CDR2 SYDVKM. V was cut by 6 bases and J by 4 bases, with 12 bases left in between. CDR3 length: 13 residues. CDR3 DNA sequence: TGTGCCAGCAGACAGGGATATTCCTATGGCTACACCTTC. This gives the protein CASRQGYSYGYTF.

Turning to this clone: This may come from a read error, since a much larger clone is one base off. The chain employs TRBV19 and TRBJ2-5; D is unclear. The CDR3 is 15 amino acids. Looked up from germline, CDR1 is LNHDA and CDR2 is SQIVND (reference sequence). V was clipped by 3 bases and J by 1 base, with 12 bases between them. CDR3 nucleotides: TGTGCCAGTAGTATGGTACGGATCTTCCAAGAGACCCAGTACTTC. As protein: CASSMVRIFQETQYF.

This clone has at least ten counts. With a much larger clone just one base away, this may be a read error. This sample includes further DNA sequences coding for the same CDR3. This CDR3 reads CASSTGGSGNTIYF. CDR3 nucleotide sequence: TGCGCCAGTAGCACAGGGGGCTCTGGAAACACCATATATTTT. V usage is TRBV5-1 and J usage is TRBJ1-3; 8 nucleotides line up with TRBD1. Germline-derived CDR1 and CDR2 are SGHRS and YFSETQ. This CDR3 comprises 14 residues. The junction had 4 bases not matched to a gene; V was cut back by 8 bases and J by 0 bases.

This clone was detected ten times or more. The chain uses TRBV24-1 and TRBJ2-3; the match to TRBD1 covers 9 bases. The CDR3 consists of 16 residues. The ends lost 9 bases at V and 5 bases at J; junction bases unmatched: 14. CDR1 KGHDR and CDR2 SFDVKD come from the germline V gene. The CDR3 is CATATSGTGSEDTQYF. DNA of the CDR3: TGTGCCACCGCCACCTCCGGGACAGGGTCTGAAGATACGCAGTATTTT.

There are many counts of this clone. In nucleotides, the CDR3 is TGTGCCAGCAGCCCAGTCGTGAACACTGAAGCTTTCTTT. Protein: CASSPVVNTEAFF. The chain employs TRBV7-2 and TRBJ1-1, with unresolved D. This CDR3 has 13 residues. Germline loops: CDR1 SGHTA, CDR2 FQGNSA. Trimming left V 5 bases short and J 0 bases short, with 7 bases between.